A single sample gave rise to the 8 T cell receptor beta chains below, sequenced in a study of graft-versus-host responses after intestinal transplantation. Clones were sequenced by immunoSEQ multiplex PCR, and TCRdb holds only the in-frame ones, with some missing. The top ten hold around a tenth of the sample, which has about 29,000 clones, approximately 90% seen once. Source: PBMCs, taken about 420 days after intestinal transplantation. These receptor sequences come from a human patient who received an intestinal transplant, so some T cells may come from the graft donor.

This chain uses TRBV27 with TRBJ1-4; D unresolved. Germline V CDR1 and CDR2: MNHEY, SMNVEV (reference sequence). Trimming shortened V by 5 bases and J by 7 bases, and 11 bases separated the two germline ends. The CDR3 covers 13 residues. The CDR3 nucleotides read TGTGCCAGCAGTGGCCAGACGGGTGAAAAACTGTTTTTT. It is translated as CASSGQTGEKLFF.

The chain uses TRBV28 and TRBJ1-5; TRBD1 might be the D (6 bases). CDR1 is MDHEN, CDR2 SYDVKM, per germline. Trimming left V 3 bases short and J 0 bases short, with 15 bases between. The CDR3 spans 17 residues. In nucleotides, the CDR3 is TGTGCCAGCAGTTTTGGACAGTCCCTACATAGCAATCAGCCCCAGCATTTT. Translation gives CASSFGQSLHSNQPQHF.

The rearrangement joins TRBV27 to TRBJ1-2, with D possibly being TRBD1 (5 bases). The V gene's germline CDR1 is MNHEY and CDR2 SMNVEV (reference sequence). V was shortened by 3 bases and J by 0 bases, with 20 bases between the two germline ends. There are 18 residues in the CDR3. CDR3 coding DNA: TGTGCCAGCAGTTTGTCCAGGTTGAGTCGGGGCCCTAACTATGGCTACACCTTC. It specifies CASSLSRLSRGPNYGYTF.

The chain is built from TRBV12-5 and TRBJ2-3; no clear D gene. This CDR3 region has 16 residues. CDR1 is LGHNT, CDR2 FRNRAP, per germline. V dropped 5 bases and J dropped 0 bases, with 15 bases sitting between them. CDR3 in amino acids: CASGLSRFASTDTQYF. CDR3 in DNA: TGTGCTAGTGGTCTCTCCCGGTTCGCAAGCACAGATACGCAGTATTTT.

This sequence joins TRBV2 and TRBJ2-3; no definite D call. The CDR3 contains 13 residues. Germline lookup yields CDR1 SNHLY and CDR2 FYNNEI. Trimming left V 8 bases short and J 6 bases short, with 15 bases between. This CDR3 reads CASFGLFGDTQYF. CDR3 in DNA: TGTGCCAGCTTTGGGCTTTTTGGGGATACGCAGTATTTT. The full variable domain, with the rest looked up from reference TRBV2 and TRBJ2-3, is EPEVTQTPSHQVTQMGQEVILRCVPISNHLYFYWYRQILGQKVEFLVSFYNNEISEKSEIFDDQFSVERPDGSNFTLKIRSTKLEDSAMYFCASFGLFGDTQYFGPGTRLTVL.

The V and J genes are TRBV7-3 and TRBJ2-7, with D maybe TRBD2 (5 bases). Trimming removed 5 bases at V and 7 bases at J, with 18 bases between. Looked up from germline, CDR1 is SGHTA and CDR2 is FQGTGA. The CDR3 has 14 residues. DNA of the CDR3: TGTGCCAGCAGCCCCCGAGGCAGGCCGGGAGAGCAGTACTTC. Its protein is CASSPRGRPGEQYF.

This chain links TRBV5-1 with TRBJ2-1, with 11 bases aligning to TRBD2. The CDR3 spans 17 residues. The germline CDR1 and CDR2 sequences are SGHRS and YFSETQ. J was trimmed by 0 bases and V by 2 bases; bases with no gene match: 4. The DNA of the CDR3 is TGCGCCAGCAGCTTCGGACTAGCGGGTAGCTCCTACAATGAGCAGTTCTTC. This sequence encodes CASSFGLAGSSYNEQFF.

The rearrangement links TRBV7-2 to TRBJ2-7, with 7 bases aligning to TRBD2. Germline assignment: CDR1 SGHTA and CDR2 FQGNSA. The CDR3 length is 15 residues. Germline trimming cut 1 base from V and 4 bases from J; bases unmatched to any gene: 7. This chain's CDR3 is CASSLGLGGWYEQYF. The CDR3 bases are TGTGCCAGCAGCTTAGGGTTGGGGGGGTGGTACGAGCAGTACTTC.